The 13 T cell receptor beta chains below all came from one sample that was sequenced in a study of T cell therapy after organ transplantation. The data were produced by immunoSEQ multiplex PCR, yet TCRdb's version contains in-frame clones alone and is incomplete. The sample yields just under 20,000 clones, 81% seen once. No cognate antigen is known for these TCRs. Time point in this sample: 4-8 weeks after completion of therapy. The sample here was CD8+ T cells from blood, taken after autologous CMV-specific T cell therapy. Receptors were obtained from a human patient who had received a solid organ transplant and had CMV disease. Some T cells may be graft donor cells.

The chain joins TRBV14 to TRBJ2-3; 7 bases fit TRBD2. Germline V gene data show CDR1 as SGHDN and CDR2 as FVKESK. With 0 bases clipped from V and 3 bases from J, the junction kept 6 bases outside the gene matches. This CDR3 comprises 16 residues. CDR3 region: CASSQDSGLRTDTQYF. DNA of the CDR3: TGTGCCAGCAGCCAAGACTCGGGACTAAGGACAGATACGCAGTATTTT.

The chain couples TRBV29-1 to TRBJ2-3, with 7 bases identical to TRBD2. The length of the CDR3 is 17 residues. CDR1 and CDR2 from the germline V gene are SQVTM and ANQGSEA. V lost 6 bases and J lost 0; bases outside the gene matches: 15. The CDR3 DNA is TGCAGCGTGATGGGTCCTAGAACTAGCGCCAGCACAGATACGCAGTATTTT. This encodes CSVMGPRTSASTDTQYF.

V is TRBV30 and J is TRBJ2-7; TRBD1 is a possible D gene (6 bases). V was shortened by 0 bases and J by 1 base, with 7 bases between the two germline ends. This CDR3 region has 13 residues. The germline gives CDR1 GTSNPN, CDR2 SVGIG (reference sequence). The chain's CDR3 is CAWSVGGSYEQYF. The DNA of the CDR3 is TGTGCCTGGAGTGTAGGGGGATCCTACGAGCAGTACTTC.

This clone was detected only once. The CDR3 reads CASQDRDYFNEQFF. The CDR3 nucleotides read TGTGCCAGTCAGGACAGGGACTACTTCAATGAGCAGTTCTTC. The chain combines TRBV19 with TRBJ2-1, with D perhaps TRBD1 (8 bases). Germline values: CDR1 LNHDA, CDR2 SQIVND (reference sequence). The CDR3 length is 14 residues. V was clipped by 8 bases and J by 6 bases, with 17 bases between them.

This clone was counted a few times. V and J are TRBV6-4 and TRBJ2-2; D could derive from TRBD1 or TRBD2 (6 bases each). The V end lost 2 bases, the J end lost 3 bases, and 7 bases lay between the germline ends. Per germline, CDR1 MRHNA and CDR2 SNTAGT. This CDR3 is 14 amino acids long. The CDR3 sequence: CASSDRGDTGELFF. CDR3 sequence (DNA): TGTGCCAGCAGTGACAGGGGGGACACCGGGGAGCTGTTTTTT.

The chain joins TRBV7-2 to TRBJ2-3; 10 bases map to TRBD2. The CDR3 is made up of 16 amino acids. V gave up 4 bases and J gave up 1 base; unmatched junction bases: 5. Germline CDR1 SGHTA, CDR2 FQGNSA. DNA of the CDR3: TGTGCCAGCAGCTACCATAGCGGGGGGCGCACAGATACGCAGTATTTT. Its translation is CASSYHSGGRTDTQYF.

The gene calls are TRBV6-5 and TRBJ2-1; D ambiguous. Germline lookup yields CDR1 MNHEY and CDR2 SVGAGI. The CDR3 length is 12 residues. Trimming pared 8 bases from V and 4 bases from J, leaving 9 bases between. The CDR3 sequence is CASGPQYNEQFF. CDR3 coding DNA: TGTGCCAGCGGACCGCAGTACAATGAGCAGTTCTTC.

The V gene is TRBV5-4, the J gene TRBJ2-2; TRBD1 matches at 10 bases. The V gene's germline CDR1 is SGHNT and CDR2 YYREEE (reference sequence). V dropped 5 bases and J dropped 3; count of bases not matched to a gene: 13. The CDR3 extends over 18 amino acids. The CDR3 sequence: CASSPGQGPTGDTGELFF. The DNA for the CDR3 is TGTGCCAGCAGTCCGGGACAGGGGCCTACAGGGGACACCGGGGAGCTGTTTTTT.

This chain uses TRBV6-6 with TRBJ1-4; 10 bases are a match to TRBD1. CDR1 and CDR2 (germline): MNHNY, SVGAGI (reference sequence). V trimming: 5 bases; J trimming: 5 bases; junction bases outside the gene matches: 5. The CDR3 has 15 residues. The DNA of the CDR3 is TGTGCCAGCAGTGCGACAGGGGGCTTCAATGAAAAACTGTTTTTT. Protein product: CASSATGGFNEKLFF.

The chain recombines TRBV7-9 with TRBJ1-5; D might be TRBD1 (5 bases). CDR1 SEHNR and CDR2 FQNEAQ come from the germline V gene (reference sequence). V dropped 5 bases and J dropped 6 bases, with 14 bases sitting between them. The CDR3 runs to 14 residues. This chain's CDR3 is CASSHGQGIQPQHF. CDR3 nucleotide sequence: TGTGCCAGCAGCCATGGGCAGGGTATTCAGCCCCAGCATTTT.

V and J are TRBV7-9 and TRBJ2-2; tentatively, D is TRBD1 (5 bases). Trimming took 5 bases from V and 3 from J, leaving 16 bases between them. The CDR3 is made up of 16 amino acids. CDR1 SEHNR and CDR2 FQNEAQ come from the germline V gene (reference sequence). The CDR3 sequence: CASSPQVKLDTGELFF. The CDR3 DNA reads as TGTGCCAGCAGCCCACAGGTTAAGTTGGACACCGGGGAGCTGTTTTTT. The variable domain in full, completed from reference TRBV7-9 and TRBJ2-2, reads DTGVSQNPRHKITKRGQNVTFRCDPISEHNRLYWYRQTLGQGPEFLTYFQNEAQLEKSRLLSDRFSAERPKGSFSTLEIQRTEQGDSAMYLCASSPQVKLDTGELFFGEGSRLTVL.

This chain links TRBV18 with TRBJ2-1, with D possibly being TRBD1 (5 bases). The germline CDR1 and CDR2 sequences are KGHSH and LQKENI. The CDR3 contains 15 residues. V lost 0 bases and J lost 9, with 15 bases in between. For the CDR3, the DNA is TGTGCCAGCTCACCACCGGAACAGGTTCGAGGTGAGCAGTTCTTC. Translating gives CASSPPEQVRGEQFF.

The chain employs TRBV29-1 and TRBJ1-2, with D possibly TRBD1 on 5 matching bases. Germline CDR1 SQVTM, CDR2 ANQGSEA. The CDR3 is 14 residues long. V dropped 4 bases and J dropped 4 bases, with 16 bases sitting between them. DNA for the CDR3: TGCAGCGTTGTAGGGGTTCGAGAAGCCTATGGCTACACCTTC. This gives the protein CSVVGVREAYGYTF.